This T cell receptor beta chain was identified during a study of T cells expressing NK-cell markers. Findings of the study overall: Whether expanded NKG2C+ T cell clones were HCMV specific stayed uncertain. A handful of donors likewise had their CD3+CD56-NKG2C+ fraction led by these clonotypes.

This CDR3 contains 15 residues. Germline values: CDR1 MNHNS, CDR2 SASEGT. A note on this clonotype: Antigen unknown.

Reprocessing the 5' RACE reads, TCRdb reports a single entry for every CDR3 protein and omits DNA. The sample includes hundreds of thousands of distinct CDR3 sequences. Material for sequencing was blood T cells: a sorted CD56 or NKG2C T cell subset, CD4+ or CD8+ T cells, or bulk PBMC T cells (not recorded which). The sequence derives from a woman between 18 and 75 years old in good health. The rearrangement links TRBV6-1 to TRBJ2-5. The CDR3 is CASTMELAQWETQYF.